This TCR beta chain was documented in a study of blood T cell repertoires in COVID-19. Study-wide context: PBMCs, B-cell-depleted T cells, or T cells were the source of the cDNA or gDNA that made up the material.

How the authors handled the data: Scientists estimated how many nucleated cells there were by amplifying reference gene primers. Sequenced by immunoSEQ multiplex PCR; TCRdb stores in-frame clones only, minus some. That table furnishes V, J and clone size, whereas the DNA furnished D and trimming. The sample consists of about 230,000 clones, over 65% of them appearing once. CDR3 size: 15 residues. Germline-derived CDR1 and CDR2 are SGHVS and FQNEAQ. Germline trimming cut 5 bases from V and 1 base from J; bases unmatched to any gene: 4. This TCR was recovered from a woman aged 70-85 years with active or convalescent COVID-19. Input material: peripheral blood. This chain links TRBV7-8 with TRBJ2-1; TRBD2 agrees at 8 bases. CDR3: CASSQGGGSYNEQFF. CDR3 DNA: TGTGCCAGCAGCCAAGGCGGGGGGTCCTACAATGAGCAGTTCTTC.